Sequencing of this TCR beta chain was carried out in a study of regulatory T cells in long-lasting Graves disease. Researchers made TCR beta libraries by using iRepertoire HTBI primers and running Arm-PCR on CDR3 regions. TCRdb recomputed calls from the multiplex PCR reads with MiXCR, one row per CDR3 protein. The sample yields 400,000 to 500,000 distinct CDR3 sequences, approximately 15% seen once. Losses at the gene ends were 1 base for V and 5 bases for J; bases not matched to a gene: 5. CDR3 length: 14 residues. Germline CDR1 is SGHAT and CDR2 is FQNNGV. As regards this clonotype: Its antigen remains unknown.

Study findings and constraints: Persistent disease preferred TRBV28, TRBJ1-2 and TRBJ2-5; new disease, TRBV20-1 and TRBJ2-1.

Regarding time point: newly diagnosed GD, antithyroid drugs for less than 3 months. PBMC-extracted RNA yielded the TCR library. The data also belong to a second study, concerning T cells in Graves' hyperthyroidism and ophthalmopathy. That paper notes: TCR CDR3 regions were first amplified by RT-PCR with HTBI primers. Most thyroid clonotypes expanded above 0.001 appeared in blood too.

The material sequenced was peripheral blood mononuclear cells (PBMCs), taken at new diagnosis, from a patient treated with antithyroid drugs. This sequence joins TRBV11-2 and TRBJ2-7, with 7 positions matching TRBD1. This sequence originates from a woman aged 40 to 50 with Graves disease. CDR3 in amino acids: CASSLAGGGHEQYV. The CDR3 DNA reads TGTGCCAGCAGCTTAGCAGGGGGTGGGCACGAGCAGTACGTC.